These 11 T cell receptor beta chains share one sample of origin, sequenced in a study of cytomegalovirus exposure and HLA in healthy donors. The protocol was immunoSEQ multiplex PCR, while the TCRdb copy is restricted to in-frame clones and leaves out a portion. The sample shows roughly 63,000 clones, roughly 90% of them seen only once. The sequenced sample was PBMCs. The receptors shown here come from a woman aged 18-35 years in good health and CMV-seronegative.

The rearrangement uses TRBV2 and TRBJ2-7; tentative D call: TRBD2 (6 bases). Germline values: CDR1 SNHLY, CDR2 FYNNEI. The V end was cut by 3 bases, the J end by 4 bases, with 22 bases between. The CDR3 length is 17 residues. The CDR3 nucleotides read TGTGCCAGCAGTGATCCTCTGGGGTGGTTGGAGGGATACGAGCAGTACTTC. Translating gives CASSDPLGWLEGYEQYF.

This clone came up once. The chain joins TRBV15 to TRBJ2-5; 10 bases align to TRBD2. This CDR3 has 14 amino acids. The ends lost 6 bases at V and 5 bases at J; junction bases unmatched: 6. The germline V gene encodes CDR1 LNHNV and CDR2 YYDKDF (reference sequence). This CDR3 reads CATRGAGGHETQYF. Here the CDR3 DNA reads TGTGCCACCAGGGGAGCGGGGGGGCACGAGACCCAGTACTTC.

The chain joins TRBV5-1 to TRBJ2-1, with TRBD2 identical over 9 bases. V dropped 4 bases and J dropped 3; count of bases not matched to a gene: 8. Germline lookup yields CDR1 SGHRS and CDR2 YFSETQ. There are 16 residues in the CDR3. As DNA, the CDR3 is TGCGCCAGCAGCCTCCGGACTAGCGAGCGCTACAATGAGCAGTTCTTC. Protein product: CASSLRTSERYNEQFF. The full variable domain, rest sourced from reference TRBV5-1 and TRBJ2-1, is KAGVTQTPRYLIKTRGQQVTLSCSPISGHRSVSWYQQTPGQGLQFLFEYFSETQRNKGNFPGRFSGRQFSNSRSEMNVSTLELGDSALYLCASSLRTSERYNEQFFGPGTRLTVL.

The V call is TRBV21-1, the J call TRBJ1-2; the D segment call TRBD1 is taken from the table without a DNA check. TRBV21-1 is assigned pseudogene status. This CDR3 comprises 15 residues. CDR3 DNA sequence: TGTGCCAGCAGCAAACGATACAGGAATGGGGATGGCTACACCTTC. Translation: CASSKRYRNGDGYTF.

This rearrangement joins TRBV21-1 to TRBJ2-5; the table's D call, TRBD2, has no DNA check behind it. TRBV21-1 is a documented pseudogene. The CDR3 is 14 amino acids. The chain's CDR3 is CASRKGGPEGTQYF. In nucleotides, the CDR3 is TGTGCCAGCAGGAAAGGAGGTCCTGAGGGGACCCAGTACTTC.

This rearrangement joins TRBV5-1 to TRBJ2-1, with TRBD2 matching 16 bases. Germline CDR1 and CDR2: SGHRS and YFSETQ. Trimming cost V 7 bases and J 8 bases; bases outside gene matches: 12. This CDR3 is built from 17 residues. The CDR3 coding sequence is TGCGCCAGCGGGGTTGGGACTAGCGGGGGGGCCGAAGATGAGCAGTTCTTC. Amino acids: CASGVGTSGGAEDEQFF.

The J gene is TRBJ2-3, the V gene TRBV4-1; 10 bases line up with TRBD2. V was pared by 2 bases and J by 2 bases, with 22 bases of the junction left unmatched. CDR1 and CDR2 (germline): MGHRA, YSYEKL. CDR3 length: 22 residues. DNA for the CDR3: TGCGCCAGCAGCCAACCACCCCTAAGCGGGGGGGCCAGTTCCGAGAACACAGATACGCAGTATTTT. It codes for CASSQPPLSGGASSENTDTQYF.

The chain combines TRBV28 with TRBJ1-2; no clear D. Trimming took off 7 bases at V and 4 bases at J, with 16 bases between the two ends. CDR1 is MDHEN, CDR2 SYDVKM, per germline. The CDR3 spans 14 residues. The CDR3 loop reads CASTSEPRSYGYTF. For the CDR3, the DNA is TGTGCCAGCACTTCCGAGCCGAGAAGCTATGGCTACACCTTC.

This rearrangement joins TRBV7-7 to TRBJ2-3; 7 bases agree with TRBD1. Trimming cost V 5 bases and J 4 bases; bases outside gene matches: 6. The germline CDR1 and CDR2 sequences are SSHAT and FNYEAQ (reference sequence). This CDR3 is 14 amino acids long. As DNA, the CDR3 is TGTGCCAGCAGCCCACAGGGGTTGGCAGATACGCAGTATTTT. It is translated as CASSPQGLADTQYF.

This chain joins TRBV5-6 and TRBJ2-5; 10 nucleotides agree with TRBD2. CDR3 length: 14 amino acids. CDR1 is SGHDT and CDR2 is YYEEEE in the germline V gene. The trim removed 1 base at V and 5 bases at J, leaving 2 bases unmatched. For the CDR3, the DNA is TGTGCCAGCAGCTTGAGCGGGAGGGAGGAGACCCAGTACTTC. It encodes CASSLSGREETQYF.

The chain recombines TRBV7-8 with TRBJ1-5; TRBD1 matches 7 bases. J gave up 6 bases and V 5 bases, and 13 bases lay outside the gene matches. CDR1 is SGHVS, CDR2 FQNEAQ, per germline. The CDR3 runs 16 residues. The CDR3 here is CASSPGGGGVGQPQHF. The CDR3 DNA follows: TGTGCCAGCAGCCCCGGAGGGGGCGGGGTAGGTCAGCCCCAGCATTTT.